This TCR beta chain was sequenced during a study of cytomegalovirus exposure and HLA in healthy donors. Study-level points and caveats: An ancestry cluster, one associated with Asian ancestry, reportedly showed fewer N-insertions than the roughly 700-donor mean in a later analysis. An analysis was carried out at a later point. It showed that HLA-associated TCR beta chains were more clonally expanded than equally common non-associated chains.

Between the trimmed V and J ends, which lost 2 bases and 2 bases, there was a span of 9 bases. From germline, CDR1 is SGHVS and CDR2 FQNEAQ. This CDR3 region has 14 residues. Concerning this clone: Its antigen is unidentified.

Use of 60 Vbeta and 13 Jbeta primers characterized the PCR. Sequenced by immunoSEQ multiplex PCR; TCRdb stores in-frame clones only, minus some. The data show 100,000 to 150,000 clones, 60% to 85% seen once. This TCR derives from a man between 25 and 39 years old in good health and CMV-seronegative. The sample was PBMCs. The chain links TRBV7-8 to TRBJ1-1, with unresolved D. The DNA for the CDR3 is TGTGCCAGCAGCTTAAACCGGGGAAACACTGAAGCTTTCTTT. It encodes CASSLNRGNTEAFF.